Below, 11 T cell receptor beta chains from the same sample are listed, as sequenced in a study of vaccination and CD4 T cells after COVID-19. Treatment noted: 10-day PBMC culture with coronavirus spike peptide pools or control peptides (ViraFEST assay). These receptors have no known antigen. Sequence data for DNA of cultured CD4+ T cells were generated by the Oncomine TCR Beta short-read assay. TCRdb called the PCR reads again in MiXCR, with one record for every CDR3 protein. The sample includes roughly 18,000 distinct CDR3 sequences, about two fifths of them seen just once. The specimen sequenced was CD4+ T cells from blood, cultured in vitro. Receptor source: a human donor who had recovered from COVID-19.

V and J are TRBV20-1 and TRBJ1-3, with D tentatively TRBD1 (6 bases). CDR3 length equals 16 residues. V shed 4 bases and J shed 3 bases, with 19 bases lying between them. Germline V gives CDR1 DFQATT, CDR2 SNEGSKA (reference sequence). The CDR3 nucleotides read TGCAGTGCTACGTTCCTTGGGGGGGCTCGTGGAAACACCATATATTTT. Encoded protein: CSATFLGGARGNTIYF.

This clonotype was seen once. CDR3 in amino acids: CATSDFGGANTGELFF. The CDR3 DNA is TGTGCCACCAGTGATTTCGGGGGCGCGAACACCGGGGAGCTGTTTTTT. The rearrangement joins TRBV24-1 to TRBJ2-2, with D perhaps matching TRBD1 or TRBD2 (6 bases each). This CDR3 has 16 amino acids. Germline V gives CDR1 KGHDR, CDR2 SFDVKD. V dropped 1 base and J dropped 0 bases, with 8 bases sitting between them.

This clonotype occurred a few times. The V gene is TRBV6-1, the J gene TRBJ1-6; TRBD1 matches 7 bases. The CDR3 length is 14 residues. The V and J ends lost 6 bases and 9 bases, in that order; junction bases with no gene match: 8. CDR1 is MNHNS, CDR2 SASEGT, per germline. CDR3 in DNA: TGTGCCAGCAGGGGGGACAGTACTGGTTCACCCCTCCACTTT. This encodes CASRGDSTGSPLHF.

The CDR3 loop is CSAARGSNQPQHF. In DNA, the CDR3 is TGCAGTGCAGCCAGGGGATCCAATCAGCCCCAGCATTTT. This chain connects TRBV20-1 to TRBJ1-5; a possible D gene is TRBD1 (6 bases). CDR1 is DFQATT and CDR2 is SNEGSKA in the germline V gene (reference sequence). This CDR3 has 13 residues. V lost 6 bases and J lost 3, with 12 bases in between.

The rearrangement uses TRBV5-1 and TRBJ2-5, with D unclear. This CDR3 contains 13 residues. The germline CDR1 and CDR2 sequences are SGHRS and YFSETQ. The V and J ends lost 2 bases and 5 bases respectively, with 10 bases between them. The CDR3 DNA reads as TGCGCCAGCAGCTTAGGTTCAGGCGAGACCCAGTACTTC. Its translation is CASSLGSGETQYF.

This clonotype was detected only a few times. DNA for the CDR3: TGTGCCAGCAGCGGCCGGGGGGCCACAGATACGCAGTATTTT. It encodes CASSGRGATDTQYF. The chain uses TRBV11-3 and TRBJ2-3; tentative D call: TRBD2 (7 bases). V lost 5 bases to trimming and J lost 2 bases, with 11 bases between them. CDR1 and CDR2 from the germline V gene are SGHNT and YENEEA. The CDR3 loop spans 14 amino acids.

This clonotype was picked up a small number of times. V is TRBV20-1 and J is TRBJ2-7, with 13 nucleotides matching TRBD2. Germline V gene sequence: CDR1 DFQATT, CDR2 SNEGSKA (reference sequence). With 1 base clipped from V and 6 bases from J, the junction kept 6 bases outside the gene matches. CDR3 length: 15 residues. The CDR3 coding sequence is TGCAGTGCTAGAGCCTCTGGACTAGCGGGAGCCGAGCAGTACTTC. This codes for CSARASGLAGAEQYF.

J is TRBJ1-2 and V is TRBV9; 9 bases are shared with TRBD1. Germline V gene sequence: CDR1 SGDLS, CDR2 YYNGEE. The ends lost 0 bases at V and 5 bases at J; junction bases unmatched: 5. The CDR3 contains 15 residues. The CDR3 here is CASSVAGQGLYGYTF. DNA of the CDR3: TGTGCCAGCAGCGTAGCTGGACAGGGGCTATATGGCTACACCTTC.

Only a few counts were recorded for this clonotype. The V gene is TRBV11-1, the J gene TRBJ2-5; 11 positions agree with TRBD2. Trimming took 5 bases from V and 5 from J; bases not matched to a gene: 7. The germline V gene has CDR1 SGHAT and CDR2 FQDESV (reference sequence). The CDR3 is made up of 15 amino acids. CDR3 loop: CASSGSSGRTETQYF. Written as DNA, the CDR3 is TGTGCCAGCAGCGGATCTAGCGGGAGGACTGAGACCCAGTACTTC.

This clonotype was detected only a few times. The genes are TRBV19 and TRBJ1-2; 8 nucleotides align to TRBD1. V shed 5 bases, J shed 10 bases, and the junction held 9 bases outside the gene matches. Germline V CDR1 and CDR2: LNHDA, SQIVND (reference sequence). The CDR3 is 13 amino acids. CDR3 protein: CASSPMDRAIYTF. CDR3 bases: TGTGCCAGTAGTCCCATGGACAGGGCGATCTACACCTTC. The whole variable domain, filled in from reference TRBV19 and TRBJ1-2, reads DGGITQSPKYLFRKEGQNVTLSCEQNLNHDAMYWYRQDPGQGLRLIYYSQIVNDFQKGDIAEGYSVSREKKESFPLTVTSAQKNPTAFYLCASSPMDRAIYTFGSGTRLTVV.

The chain joins TRBV10-3 to TRBJ2-6, with 7 bases fitting TRBD1. Unmatched junction bases numbered 3, after V lost 5 bases and J lost 2 bases. Germline V lookup: CDR1 ENHRY, CDR2 SYGVKD. The CDR3 runs to 15 residues. The CDR3 region is CAISSQGAGANVLTF. The CDR3 nucleotides read TGTGCCATCAGTTCCCAGGGGGCTGGGGCCAACGTCCTGACTTTC.